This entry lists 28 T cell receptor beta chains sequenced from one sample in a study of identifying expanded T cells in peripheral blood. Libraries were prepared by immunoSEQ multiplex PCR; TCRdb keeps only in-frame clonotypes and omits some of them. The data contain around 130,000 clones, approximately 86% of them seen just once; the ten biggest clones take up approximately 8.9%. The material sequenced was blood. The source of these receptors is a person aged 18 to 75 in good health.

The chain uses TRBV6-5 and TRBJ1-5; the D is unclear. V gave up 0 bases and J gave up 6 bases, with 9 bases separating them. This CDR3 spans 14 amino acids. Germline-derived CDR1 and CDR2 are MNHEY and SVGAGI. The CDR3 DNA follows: TGTGCCAGCAGTTACTCGGAGGGTTTTCAGCCCCAGCATTTT. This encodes CASSYSEGFQPQHF.

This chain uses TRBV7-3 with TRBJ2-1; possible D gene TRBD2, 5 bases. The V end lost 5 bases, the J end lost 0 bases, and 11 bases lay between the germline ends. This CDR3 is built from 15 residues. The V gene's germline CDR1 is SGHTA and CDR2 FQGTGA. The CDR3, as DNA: TGTGCCAGCAGCCCATATGGGAGCTCCTACAATGAGCAGTTCTTC. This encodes CASSPYGSSYNEQFF.

DNA for the CDR3: TGTGCCAGCAGTTACCCCCGGGGGGGGAGCAAGACCCAGTACTTC. This gives the protein CASSYPRGGSKTQYF. This rearrangement joins TRBV6-6 to TRBJ2-5; 8 nucleotides line up with TRBD2. V lost 2 bases and J lost 6; bases outside the gene matches: 8. In germline, CDR1 is MNHNY, CDR2 SVGAGI (reference sequence). The CDR3 has 15 amino acids.

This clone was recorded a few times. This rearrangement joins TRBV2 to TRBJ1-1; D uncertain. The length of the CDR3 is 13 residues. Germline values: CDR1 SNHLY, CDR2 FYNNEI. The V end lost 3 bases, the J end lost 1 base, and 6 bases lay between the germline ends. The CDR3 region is CASSDGANTEAFF. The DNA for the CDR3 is TGTGCCAGCAGTGACGGCGCGAACACTGAAGCTTTCTTT.

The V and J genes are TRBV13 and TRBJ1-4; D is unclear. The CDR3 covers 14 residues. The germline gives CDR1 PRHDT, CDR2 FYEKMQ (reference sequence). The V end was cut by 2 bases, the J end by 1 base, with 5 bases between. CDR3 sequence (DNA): TGTGCCAGCAGCTTATCAGGAACTAATGAAAAACTGTTTTTT. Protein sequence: CASSLSGTNEKLFF.

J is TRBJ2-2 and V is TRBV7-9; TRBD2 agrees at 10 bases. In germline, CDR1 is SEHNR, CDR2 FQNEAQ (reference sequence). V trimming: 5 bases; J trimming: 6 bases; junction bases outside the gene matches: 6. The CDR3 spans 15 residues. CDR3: CASSLSGRRSGELFF. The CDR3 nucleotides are TGTGCCAGCAGCCTTAGCGGGAGGCGGTCCGGGGAGCTGTTTTTT.

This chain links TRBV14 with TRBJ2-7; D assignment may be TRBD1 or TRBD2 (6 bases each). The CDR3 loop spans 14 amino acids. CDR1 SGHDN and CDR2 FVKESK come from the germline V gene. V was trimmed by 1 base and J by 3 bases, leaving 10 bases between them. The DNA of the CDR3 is TGTGCCAGCAGCCAAGCTGGGGGGCACTACGAGCAGTACTTC. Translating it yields CASSQAGGHYEQYF.

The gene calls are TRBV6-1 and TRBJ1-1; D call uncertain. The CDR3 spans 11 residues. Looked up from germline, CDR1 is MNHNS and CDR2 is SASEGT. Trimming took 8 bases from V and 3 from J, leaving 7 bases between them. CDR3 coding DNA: TGTGCCAGCGTAGGCGACACTGAAGCTTTCTTT. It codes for CASVGDTEAFF.

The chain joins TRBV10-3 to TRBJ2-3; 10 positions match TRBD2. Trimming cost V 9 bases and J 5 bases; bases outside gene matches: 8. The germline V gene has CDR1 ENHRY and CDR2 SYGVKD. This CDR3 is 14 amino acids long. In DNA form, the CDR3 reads TGTGCCATTTTGGCTAGCGGGAGCGAAGATACGCAGTATTTT. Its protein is CAILASGSEDTQYF.

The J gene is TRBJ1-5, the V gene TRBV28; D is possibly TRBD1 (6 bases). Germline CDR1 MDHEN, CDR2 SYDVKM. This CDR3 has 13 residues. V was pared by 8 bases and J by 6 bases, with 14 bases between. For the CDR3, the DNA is TGTGCCAGCGGGCTGACAGGAGGTCAGCCCCAGCATTTT. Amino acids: CASGLTGGQPQHF. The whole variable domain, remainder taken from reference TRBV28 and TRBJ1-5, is DVKVTQSSRYLVKRTGEKVFLECVQDMDHENMFWYRQDPGLGLRLIYFSYDVKMKEKGDIPEGYSVSREKKERFSLILESASTNQTSMYLCASGLTGGQPQHFGDGTRLSIL.

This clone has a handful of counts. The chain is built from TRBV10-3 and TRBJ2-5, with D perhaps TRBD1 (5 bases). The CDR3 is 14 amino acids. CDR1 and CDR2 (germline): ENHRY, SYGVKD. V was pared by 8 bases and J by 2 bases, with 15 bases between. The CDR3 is CAIAAGHLQETQYF. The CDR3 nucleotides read TGTGCCATCGCCGCAGGACATTTACAAGAGACCCAGTACTTC.

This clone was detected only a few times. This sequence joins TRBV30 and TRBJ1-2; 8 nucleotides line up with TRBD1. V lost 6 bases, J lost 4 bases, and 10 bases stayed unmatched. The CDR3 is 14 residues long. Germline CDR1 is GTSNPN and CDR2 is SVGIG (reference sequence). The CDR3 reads CACHQGASGYGYTF. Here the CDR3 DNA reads TGTGCCTGCCATCAGGGGGCGAGTGGCTATGGCTACACCTTC.

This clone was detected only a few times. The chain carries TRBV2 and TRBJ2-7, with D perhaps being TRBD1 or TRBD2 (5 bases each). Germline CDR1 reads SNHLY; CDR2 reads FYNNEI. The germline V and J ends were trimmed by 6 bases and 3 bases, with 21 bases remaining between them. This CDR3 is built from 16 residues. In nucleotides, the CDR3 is TGTGCCAGCAGATCTCCCGGGACGGGTTTTTACTACGAGCAGTACTTC. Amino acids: CASRSPGTGFYYEQYF. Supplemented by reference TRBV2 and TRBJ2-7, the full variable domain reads EPEVTQTPSHQVTQMGQEVILRCVPISNHLYFYWYRQILGQKVEFLVSFYNNEISEKSEIFDDQFSVERPDGSNFTLKIRSTKLEDSAMYFCASRSPGTGFYYEQYFGPGTRLTVT.

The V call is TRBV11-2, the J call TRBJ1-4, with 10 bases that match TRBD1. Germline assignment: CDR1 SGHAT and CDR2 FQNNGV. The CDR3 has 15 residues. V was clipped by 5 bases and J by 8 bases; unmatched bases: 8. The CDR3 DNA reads TGTGCCAGCAGCCACCGGACAGGGGGTTACGAAAAACTGTTTTTT. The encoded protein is CASSHRTGGYEKLFF.

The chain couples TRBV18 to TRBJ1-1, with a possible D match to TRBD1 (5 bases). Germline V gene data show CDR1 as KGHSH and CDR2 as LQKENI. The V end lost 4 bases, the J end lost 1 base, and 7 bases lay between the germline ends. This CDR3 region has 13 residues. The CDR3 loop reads CASSRGANTEAFF. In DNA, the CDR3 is TGTGCCAGCTCACGAGGGGCGAACACTGAAGCTTTCTTT.

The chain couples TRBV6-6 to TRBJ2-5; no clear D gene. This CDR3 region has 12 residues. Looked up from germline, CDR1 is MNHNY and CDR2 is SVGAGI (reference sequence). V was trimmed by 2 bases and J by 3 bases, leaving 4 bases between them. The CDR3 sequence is CASSYSKETQYF. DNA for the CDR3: TGTGCCAGCAGTTACAGTAAAGAGACCCAGTACTTC.

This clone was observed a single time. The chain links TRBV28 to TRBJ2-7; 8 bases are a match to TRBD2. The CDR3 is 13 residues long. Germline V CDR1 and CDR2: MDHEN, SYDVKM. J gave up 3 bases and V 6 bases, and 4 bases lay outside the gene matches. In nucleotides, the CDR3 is TGTGCCAGCAGGCTAGCGGGCCTCTACGAGCAGTACTTC. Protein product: CASRLAGLYEQYF.

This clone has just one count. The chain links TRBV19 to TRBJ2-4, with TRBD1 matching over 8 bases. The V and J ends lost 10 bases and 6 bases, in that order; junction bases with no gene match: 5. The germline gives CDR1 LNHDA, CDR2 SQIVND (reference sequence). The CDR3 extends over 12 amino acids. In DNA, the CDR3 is TGTGCCACCTCACAGGGGGGAAACATTCAGTACTTC. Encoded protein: CATSQGGNIQYF.

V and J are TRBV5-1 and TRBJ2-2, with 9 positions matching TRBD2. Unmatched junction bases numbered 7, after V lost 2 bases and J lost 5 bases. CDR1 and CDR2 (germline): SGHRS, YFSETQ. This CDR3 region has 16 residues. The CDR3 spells CASSFSSGIVTGELFF. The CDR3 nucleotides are TGCGCCAGCAGCTTTTCTAGCGGGATTGTAACCGGGGAGCTGTTTTTT.

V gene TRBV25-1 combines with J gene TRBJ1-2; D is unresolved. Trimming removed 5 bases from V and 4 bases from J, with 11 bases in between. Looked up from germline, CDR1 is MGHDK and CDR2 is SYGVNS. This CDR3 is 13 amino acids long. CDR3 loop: CASSHSGSYGYTF. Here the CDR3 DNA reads TGTGCCAGCAGTCATTCCGGGTCCTATGGCTACACCTTC.

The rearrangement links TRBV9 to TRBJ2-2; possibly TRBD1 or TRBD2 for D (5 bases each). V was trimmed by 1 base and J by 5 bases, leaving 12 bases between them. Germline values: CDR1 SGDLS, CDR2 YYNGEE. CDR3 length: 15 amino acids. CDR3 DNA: TGTGCCAGCAGCGTATGGGGGAGTCGGACCGGGGAGCTGTTTTTT. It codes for CASSVWGSRTGELFF.

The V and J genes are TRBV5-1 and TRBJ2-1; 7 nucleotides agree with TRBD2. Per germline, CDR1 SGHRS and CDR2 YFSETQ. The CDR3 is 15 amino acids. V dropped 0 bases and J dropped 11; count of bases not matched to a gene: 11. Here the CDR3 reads CASSLDGSGLNQQFF. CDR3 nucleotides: TGCGCCAGCAGCTTGGACGGTAGCGGGCTTAATCAGCAGTTCTTC. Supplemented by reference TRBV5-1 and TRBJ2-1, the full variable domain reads KAGVTQTPRYLIKTRGQQVTLSCSPISGHRSVSWYQQTPGQGLQFLFEYFSETQRNKGNFPGRFSGRQFSNSRSEMNVSTLELGDSALYLCASSLDGSGLNQQFFGPGTRLTVL.

The CDR3 DNA follows: TGCGCCAGCAGCCAGGACCAGCAGGGCTATGGCTACACCTTC. It is translated as CASSQDQQGYGYTF. The chain carries TRBV4-1 and TRBJ1-2; possible D gene TRBD1, 5 bases. Germline CDR1 is MGHRA and CDR2 is YSYEKL. V was clipped by 3 bases and J by 4 bases, with 12 bases between them. The CDR3 runs to 14 residues.

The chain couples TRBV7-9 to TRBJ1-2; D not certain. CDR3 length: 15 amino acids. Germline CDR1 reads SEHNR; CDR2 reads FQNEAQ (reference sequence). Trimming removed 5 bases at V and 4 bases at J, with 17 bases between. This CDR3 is CASSVEAGPFYGYTF. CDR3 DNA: TGTGCCAGCAGCGTCGAAGCAGGACCTTTCTATGGCTACACCTTC.

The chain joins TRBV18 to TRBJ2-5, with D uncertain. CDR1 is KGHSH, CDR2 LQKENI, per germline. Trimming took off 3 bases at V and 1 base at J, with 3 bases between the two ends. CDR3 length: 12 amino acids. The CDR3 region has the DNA TGTGCCAGCTCACCGGGCCAAGAGACCCAGTACTTC. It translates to CASSPGQETQYF.

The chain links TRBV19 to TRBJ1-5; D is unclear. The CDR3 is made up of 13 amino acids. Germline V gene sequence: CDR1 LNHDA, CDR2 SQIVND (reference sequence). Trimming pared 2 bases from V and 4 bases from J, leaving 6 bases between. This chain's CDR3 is CASSIQANQPQHF. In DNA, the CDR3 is TGTGCCAGTAGTATACAGGCTAATCAGCCCCAGCATTTT. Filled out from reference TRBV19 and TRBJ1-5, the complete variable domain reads DGGITQSPKYLFRKEGQNVTLSCEQNLNHDAMYWYRQDPGQGLRLIYYSQIVNDFQKGDIAEGYSVSREKKESFPLTVTSAQKNPTAFYLCASSIQANQPQHFGDGTRLSIL.

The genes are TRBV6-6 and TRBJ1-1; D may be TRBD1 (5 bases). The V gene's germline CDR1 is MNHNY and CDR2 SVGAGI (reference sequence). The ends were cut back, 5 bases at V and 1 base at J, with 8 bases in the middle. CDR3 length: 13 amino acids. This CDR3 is CASSPTGNTEAFF. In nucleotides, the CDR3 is TGTGCCAGCAGTCCCACAGGGAACACTGAAGCTTTCTTT.

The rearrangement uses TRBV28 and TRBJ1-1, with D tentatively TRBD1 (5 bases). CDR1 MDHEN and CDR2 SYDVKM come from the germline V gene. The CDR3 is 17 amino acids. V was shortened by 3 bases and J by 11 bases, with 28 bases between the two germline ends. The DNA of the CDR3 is TGTGCCAGCAGTTTGTTCGTGGGGGACCAACGGGGGGATATGGCTTTCTTT. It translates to CASSLFVGDQRGDMAFF.